What follows are 17 T cell receptor beta chains derived from one specimen sequenced in a study of PD-1 blockade in classical Hodgkin lymphoma. Time point denoted: newly diagnosed, previously untreated cHL patient sample. The repertoire was sequenced with immunoSEQ multiplex PCR; TCRdb's copy has only in-frame clones and lacks some. Among about 30,000 clones listed, roughly nine tenths were seen once. The source material was peripheral blood mononuclear cells (PBMCs). The receptors come from a human donor with classical Hodgkin lymphoma.

This clone was found once. The chain joins TRBV7-2 to TRBJ2-1; D is possibly TRBD2 (5 bases). This CDR3 spans 15 amino acids. Trimming pared 4 bases from V and 5 bases from J, leaving 15 bases between. Per germline, CDR1 SGHTA and CDR2 FQGNSA. CDR3 DNA sequence: TGTGCCAGCAGCTCCTCTCCAGCGGAGAACAATGAGCAGTTCTTC. Its translation is CASSSSPAENNEQFF.

The V and J genes are TRBV11-2 and TRBJ2-3; D perhaps matches TRBD2 (5 bases). The CDR3 totals 17 residues. CDR1 and CDR2 (germline): SGHAT, FQNNGV. Trimming cost V 5 bases and J 2 bases, with 20 bases left between them. The CDR3 loop is CASSQVRLADYTDTQYF. CDR3 DNA sequence: TGTGCCAGCAGCCAAGTTAGGCTAGCCGACTACACAGATACGCAGTATTTT.

V is TRBV4-3 and J is TRBJ2-3; D possibly uses TRBD1 or TRBD2 (6 bases each). The germline gives CDR1 LGHNA, CDR2 YSLEER. V lost 1 base, J lost 3 bases, and 23 bases lay in between. This CDR3 comprises 19 residues. The CDR3 DNA reads as TGCGCCAGCAGCCAAGGGTCTGGGAGACTAGGGGGTGCAACAGATACGCAGTATTTT. Its protein is CASSQGSGRLGGATDTQYF.

The V and J genes are TRBV6-6 and TRBJ2-3; 7 nucleotides match TRBD1. The CDR3 totals 12 residues. The V gene's germline CDR1 is MNHNY and CDR2 SVGAGI (reference sequence). With 5 bases clipped from V and 6 bases from J, the junction kept 2 bases outside the gene matches. DNA for the CDR3: TGTGCCAGCAGTGGGACAGCGGATACGCAGTATTTT. This sequence encodes CASSGTADTQYF.

The chain's CDR3 is CASSREGSPHQTQYF. The CDR3 DNA sequence: TGTGCCAGCAGTAGGGAGGGTAGCCCGCACCAGACCCAGTACTTC. The chain carries TRBV28 and TRBJ2-5, with TRBD2 matching 7 bases. The CDR3 consists of 15 residues. Germline V gene data show CDR1 as MDHEN and CDR2 as SYDVKM. J gave up 6 bases and V 5 bases, and 12 bases lay outside the gene matches.

This chain joins TRBV6-6 and TRBJ2-6, with a tentative D call TRBD1 (6 bases). The V end was cut by 6 bases, the J end by 0 bases, with 9 bases between. The CDR3 runs to 15 residues. Germline CDR1 MNHNY, CDR2 SVGAGI (reference sequence). In DNA, the CDR3 is TGTGCCAGCAGGGACAGAAACTCTGGGGCCAACGTCCTGACTTTC. It translates to CASRDRNSGANVLTF.

This sequence joins TRBV7-8 and TRBJ1-1, with 8 bases fitting TRBD1. V trimming: 1 base; J trimming: 1 base; junction bases outside the gene matches: 8. This CDR3 has 17 residues. Germline V lookup: CDR1 SGHVS, CDR2 FQNEAQ. The CDR3 DNA follows: TGTGCCAGCAGCTTAGACACGTACAGGGGGAGGAACACTGAAGCTTTCTTT. Translating it yields CASSLDTYRGRNTEAFF.

The chain combines TRBV28 with TRBJ2-3; 13 bases fit TRBD2. The length of the CDR3 is 15 residues. CDR1 and CDR2 (germline): MDHEN, SYDVKM. V lost 6 bases and J lost 6; bases outside the gene matches: 6. In DNA, the CDR3 is TGTGCCAGCAGAGGGACTAGCGGGATTTGGGATACGCAGTATTTT. Its protein product is CASRGTSGIWDTQYF.

The CDR3 loop reads CASSSHRGGETQYF. Written as DNA, the CDR3 is TGTGCCAGCAGTTCCCACAGGGGCGGAGAGACCCAGTACTTC. This sequence joins TRBV28 and TRBJ2-5, with 7 bases matching TRBD1. V shed 4 bases and J 4 bases; nucleotides not matched to a gene: 6. CDR3 length: 14 residues. Germline V gene data show CDR1 as MDHEN and CDR2 as SYDVKM.

V gene TRBV27 combines with J gene TRBJ1-1, with a tentative D call TRBD1 (5 bases). Trimming pared 5 bases from V and 1 base from J, leaving 11 bases between. The CDR3 consists of 14 residues. From germline, CDR1 is MNHEY and CDR2 SMNVEV (reference sequence). The CDR3 nucleotides read TGTGCCAGCAGTCCGAGAACAGGGAACACTGAAGCTTTCTTT. This codes for CASSPRTGNTEAFF.

This clone was seen once. The chain links TRBV18 to TRBJ2-7; TRBD2 matches 9 bases. This CDR3 contains 15 residues. Unmatched junction bases numbered 10, after V lost 3 bases and J lost 7 bases. CDR1 is KGHSH, CDR2 LQKENI, per germline. CDR3 sequence (DNA): TGTGCCAGCTCACCGTCGGCGGGAGGGGGTCGTGAGCAGTACTTC. Translation: CASSPSAGGGREQYF. Combining the CDR3 with reference TRBV18 and TRBJ2-7 gives the whole variable domain NAGVMQNPRHLVRRRGQEARLRCSPMKGHSHVYWYRQLPEEGLKFMVYLQKENIIDESGMPKERFSAEFPKEGPSILRIQQVVRGDSAAYFCASSPSAGGGREQYFGPGTRLTVT.

The CDR3 region has the DNA TGTGCCAGTAGTTGGGAACAGACGAGTGGTAATGAAAAACTGTTTTTT. Translating it yields CASSWEQTSGNEKLFF. This chain joins TRBV19 and TRBJ1-4; D remains unclear. V was pared by 5 bases and J by 4 bases, with 17 bases between. This CDR3 comprises 16 residues. In germline, CDR1 is LNHDA, CDR2 SQIVND (reference sequence).

This chain links TRBV5-4 with TRBJ2-5, with D possibly matching TRBD2 (5 bases). Trimming stripped 5 bases from V and 4 bases from J, with 12 bases between. This CDR3 comprises 13 residues. Germline loops: CDR1 SGHNT, CDR2 YYREEE (reference sequence). The CDR3 sequence is CASRLTGRETQYF. Written as DNA, the CDR3 is TGTGCCAGCAGATTGACGGGAAGAGAGACCCAGTACTTC.

The chain couples TRBV18 to TRBJ2-3, with 8 nucleotides matching TRBD2. The V segment lost 4 bases and the J segment 1 base; nucleotides outside the gene matches: 10. The CDR3 loop spans 17 amino acids. Germline V lookup: CDR1 KGHSH, CDR2 LQKENI. CDR3 coding DNA: TGTGCCAGCTCACTACGAGATGTTAGCGGGGGCACAGATACGCAGTATTTT. Residues: CASSLRDVSGGTDTQYF.

The chain employs TRBV7-6 and TRBJ2-1; D might be TRBD2 (5 bases). Germline CDR1 and CDR2: SGHVS and FNYEAQ. V lost 8 bases to trimming and J lost 5 bases, with 10 bases between them. The CDR3 length is 12 residues. The CDR3 DNA follows: TGTGCCAGCGGGAGATTTAACAATGAGCAGTTCTTC. Translated: CASGRFNNEQFF. The full variable domain, with the rest looked up from reference TRBV7-6 and TRBJ2-1, is GAGVSQSPRYKVTKRGQDVALRCDPISGHVSLYWYRQALGQGPEFLTYFNYEAQQDKSGLPNDRFSAERPEGSISTLTIQRTEQRDSAMYRCASGRFNNEQFFGPGTRLTVL.

This sequence joins TRBV12-5 and TRBJ2-1; the match to TRBD2 covers 8 bases. V gave up 6 bases and J gave up 8 bases; unmatched junction bases: 12. Germline values: CDR1 LGHNT, CDR2 FRNRAP. The CDR3 contains 15 residues. The CDR3 bases are TGTGCTAGTGGCCTGGGCGAGCGGGAGCTCGATGAGCAGTTCTTC. It codes for CASGLGERELDEQFF.

The chain uses TRBV6-6 and TRBJ2-7; no reliable D call. The germline V gene encodes CDR1 MNHNY and CDR2 SVGAGI (reference sequence). The length of the CDR3 is 12 residues. V was clipped by 6 bases and J by 0 bases, with 6 bases between them. CDR3 amino acids: CASRKSSYEQYF. For the CDR3, the DNA is TGTGCCAGCAGGAAAAGCTCCTACGAGCAGTACTTC.